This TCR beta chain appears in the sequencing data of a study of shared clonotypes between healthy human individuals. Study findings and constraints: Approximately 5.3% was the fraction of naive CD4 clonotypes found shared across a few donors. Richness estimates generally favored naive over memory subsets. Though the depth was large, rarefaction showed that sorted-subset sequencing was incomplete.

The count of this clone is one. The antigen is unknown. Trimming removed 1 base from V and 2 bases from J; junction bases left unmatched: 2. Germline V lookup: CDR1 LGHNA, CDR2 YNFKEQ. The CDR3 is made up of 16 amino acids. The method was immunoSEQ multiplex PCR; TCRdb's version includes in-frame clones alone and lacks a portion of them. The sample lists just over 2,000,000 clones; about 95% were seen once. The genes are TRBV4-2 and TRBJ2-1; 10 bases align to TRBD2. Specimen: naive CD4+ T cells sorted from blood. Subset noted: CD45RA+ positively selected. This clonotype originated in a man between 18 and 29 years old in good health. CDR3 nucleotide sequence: TGTGCCAGCAGCCAAGTTGGGACTAGCGCCTACAATGAGCAGTTCTTC. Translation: CASSQVGTSAYNEQFF.